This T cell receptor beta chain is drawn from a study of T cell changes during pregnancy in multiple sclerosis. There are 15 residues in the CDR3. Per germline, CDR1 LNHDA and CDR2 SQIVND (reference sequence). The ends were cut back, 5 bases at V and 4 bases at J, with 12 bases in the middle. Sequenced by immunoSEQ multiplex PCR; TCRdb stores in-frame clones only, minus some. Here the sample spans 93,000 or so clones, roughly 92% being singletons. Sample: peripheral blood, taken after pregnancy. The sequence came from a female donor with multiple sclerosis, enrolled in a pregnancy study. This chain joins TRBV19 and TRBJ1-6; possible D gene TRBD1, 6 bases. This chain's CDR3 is CASSVMDSYNSPLHF. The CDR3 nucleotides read TGTGCCAGTAGTGTGATGGACAGTTATAATTCACCCCTCCACTTT.